This T cell receptor beta chain was found in a study of read filtering for tumor transcriptome and immune sequencing. From approximately 430 ng of RNA, a library with molecular barcoded alpha/delta and beta/gamma adaptors was made. TCRdb reanalysed the reads using MiXCR and keeps one entry per CDR3 protein. The top ten clones hold 25% to 35% of a sample with 40,000 or so distinct CDR3 sequences, about 13% of them seen once. This clonotype came up many times. CDR1 is SGDLS, CDR2 YYNGEE, per germline. The CDR3 loop spans 13 amino acids. The ends were cut back, 4 bases at V and 3 bases at J, with 11 bases in the middle.

The chain joins TRBV9 to TRBJ2-7; no firm D call. Sequenced sample: a population of CD138-negative cells sorted from bone marrow. The TCR sequence derives from a donor aged 40 or over with multiple myeloma. DNA for the CDR3: TGTGCCAGCAGCCGAGCCTCAGGCTACGAGCAGTACTTC. Amino acid sequence: CASSRASGYEQYF.